The T cell receptor (beta chain) under discussion was sequenced for a study of cytomegalovirus exposure and HLA in healthy donors. General study points: CMV serostatus was the sole immune exposure data available. TCR beta V- and J-gene trimming was later associated with a missense DCLRE1C variant.

Donors were ostensibly healthy at sampling, although undocumented immune exposures were probable. The germline CDR1 and CDR2 sequences are SGHAT and FQDESV (reference sequence). Trimming at V came to 5 bases and at J to 3 bases, leaving 16 bases not matched to a gene. The CDR3 has 19 amino acids. In the PCR, 60 Vbeta and 13 Jbeta primers were used. Only in-frame clones appear in the TCRdb table, and some are missing; sequencing was by immunoSEQ multiplex PCR. The sample yields some 170,000 clones, 78% seen once. Points on this clone: The antigen is unknown.

The TCR originated in a female donor in good health and CMV-seronegative. The chain couples TRBV11-1 to TRBJ2-1; TRBD2 aligns across 10 bases. Sequenced sample: PBMCs. This CDR3 reads CASSAKRGGSRDYYNEQFF. In DNA, the CDR3 is TGTGCCAGCAGCGCAAAGCGGGGGGGCTCGAGGGACTACTACAATGAGCAGTTCTTC.